Described below is a single T cell receptor beta chain sequence and its context. Its antigen is undetermined. Assay: immunoSEQ multiplex PCR; the TCRdb copy retains only in-frame clones and omits some. The sample has more than 85,000 clones, roughly 90% seen once. This record comes from a study of cytomegalovirus exposure and HLA in healthy donors. Overall study context: The approximately 120 validation repertoires were reported in a later analysis to have been generated on the same platform as the roughly 670 first-cohort repertoires. Study-wide findings and caveats: Subsequent analysis showed first-cohort TCR clusters tending to co-occur in 120 validation repertoires. A list of 150 to 200 TCR beta chains associated with cytomegalovirus was given. Reportedly, cytomegalovirus status was diagnosed with high sensitivity and specificity.

This CDR3 contains 15 residues. J lost 4 bases, V lost 5 bases, and 6 bases had no gene match. Germline-derived CDR1 and CDR2 are MGHDK and SYGVNS. The source of this sequence is a woman aged 30 to 39 in good health and CMV-seropositive. The chain recombines TRBV25-1 with TRBJ2-1, with TRBD2 identical over 9 bases. Sequencing was done on a sample of PBMCs. CDR3 DNA sequence: TGTGCCAGCAGTCCAGCGGGGGGCCTGTACAATGAGCAGTTCTTC. Translated, it gives CASSPAGGLYNEQFF.